The 4 T cell receptor beta chains below come from one sample, sequenced in a study of beta chain features in type 1 diabetes. Study-wide points: In all four CD4+ subsets, TCRB CDR3 length was significantly, moderately reduced in type 1 diabetes.

Antigens for these TCRs are unknown. All of the isolated RNA was reverse transcribed, so expressed TCRB transcripts were sequenced. Clones were read by immunoSEQ multiplex PCR, and TCRdb kept only the in-frame ones, dropping some. This sample has 95,000 to 150,000 clones, with about a sixth found just once. The sequencing sample was made of central memory CD4+ T cells from blood. Receptors were obtained from a man aged 25-40 years with type 1 diabetes.

This clone occurred a few times. V gene TRBV7-2 combines with J gene TRBJ2-1; the match to TRBD2 covers 12 bases. The junction had 13 bases not matched to a gene; V was cut back by 7 bases and J by 9 bases. This CDR3 is 16 amino acids long. Germline CDR1 SGHTA, CDR2 FQGNSA. CDR3 coding DNA: TGTGCCAGCACCCGACTAGCGGGGGATTTTTTAGGTGAGCAGTTCTTC. This sequence encodes CASTRLAGDFLGEQFF.

The DNA for the CDR3 is TGTGCCAGCAGGACCTCAGGGGGCGCGGAGGGCTACACCTTC. As protein: CASRTSGGAEGYTF. V is TRBV6-1 and J is TRBJ1-2, with TRBD1 identical over 8 bases. Germline lookup yields CDR1 MNHNS and CDR2 SASEGT. CDR3 length: 14 amino acids. V shed 6 bases, J shed 8 bases, and the junction held 11 bases outside the gene matches.

This clone was counted between two and nine times. The chain uses TRBV19 and TRBJ2-5, with D unclear. Trimming shortened V by 5 bases and J by 5 bases, and 12 bases separated the two germline ends. The CDR3 runs to 13 residues. Germline values: CDR1 LNHDA, CDR2 SQIVND (reference sequence). In nucleotides, the CDR3 is TGTGCCAGTAGTGTAGGCGGATCTGAGACCCAGTACTTC. This translates into CASSVGGSETQYF.

This clone was counted between two and nine times. The chain carries TRBV2 and TRBJ2-3; D call uncertain. V lost 7 bases to trimming and J lost 4 bases, with 6 bases between them. The CDR3 spans 11 residues. The germline CDR1 and CDR2 sequences are SNHLY and FYNNEI. The CDR3 protein is CASNSADTQYF. The CDR3 region has the DNA TGTGCCAGCAATTCAGCAGATACGCAGTATTTT.